This TCR beta chain was retrieved from a study of T cell responses to AZD1222 COVID-19 vaccine. Overall study findings and caveats: Sampled repertoires all dated from after the peak T cell response. Spike-spanning, vaccine-associated CD4 TCRs were dominant at 160-218 and 743-854.

Sequencing was performed with immunoSEQ multiplex PCR; in TCRdb, only in-frame clones are kept and a portion is missing. The repertoire consists of roughly 140,000 clones, with approximately 90% occurring once and the leading ten covering around 1.5%. A remark on this clone: What it recognizes is unknown.

Germline values: CDR1 LGHDT, CDR2 YNNKEL (reference sequence). V was trimmed by 2 bases and J by 1 base, leaving 14 bases between them. This CDR3 comprises 16 residues. Sequenced material: peripheral blood, taken 28 days after the second AZD1222 dose. The chain joins TRBV3-1 (or the pseudogene TRBV3-2) to TRBJ1-1; weak D call: TRBD1 (5 bases). The clonotype originates from an adult who received the AZD1222 COVID-19 vaccine. The CDR3 DNA reads TGTGCCAGCAGCCAACCCCCTGGCGGGGCGAACACTGAAGCTTTCTTT. Translation: CASSQPPGGANTEAFF.